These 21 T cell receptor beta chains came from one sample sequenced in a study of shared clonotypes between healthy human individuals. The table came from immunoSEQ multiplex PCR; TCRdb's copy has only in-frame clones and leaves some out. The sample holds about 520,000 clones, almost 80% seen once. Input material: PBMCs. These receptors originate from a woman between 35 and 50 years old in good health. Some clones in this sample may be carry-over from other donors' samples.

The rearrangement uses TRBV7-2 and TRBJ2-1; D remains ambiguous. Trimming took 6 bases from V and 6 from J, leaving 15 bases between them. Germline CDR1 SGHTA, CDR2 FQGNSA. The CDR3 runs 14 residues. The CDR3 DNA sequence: TGTGCCAGCAGGCGGAATGACCCCTCCAATGAGCAGTTCTTC. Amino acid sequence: CASRRNDPSNEQFF.

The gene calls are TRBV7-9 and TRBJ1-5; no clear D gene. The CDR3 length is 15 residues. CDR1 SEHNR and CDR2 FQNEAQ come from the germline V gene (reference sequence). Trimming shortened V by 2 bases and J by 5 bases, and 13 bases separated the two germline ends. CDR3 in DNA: TGTGCCAGCAGCTTACATGGCCAGGTTCATCAGCCCCAGCATTTT. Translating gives CASSLHGQVHQPQHF.

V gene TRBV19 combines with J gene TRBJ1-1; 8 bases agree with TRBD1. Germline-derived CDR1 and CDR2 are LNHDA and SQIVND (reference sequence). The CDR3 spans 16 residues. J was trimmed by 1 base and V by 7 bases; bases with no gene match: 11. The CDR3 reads CASTDRGSVRNTEAFF. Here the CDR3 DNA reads TGTGCCAGTACTGACAGGGGCTCGGTTCGGAACACTGAAGCTTTCTTT.

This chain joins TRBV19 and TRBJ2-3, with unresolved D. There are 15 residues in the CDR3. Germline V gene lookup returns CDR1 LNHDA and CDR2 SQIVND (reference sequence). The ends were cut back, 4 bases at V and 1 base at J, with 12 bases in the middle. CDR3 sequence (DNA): TGTGCCAGTAGTACCAGGCCCAGAGGCACAGATACGCAGTATTTT. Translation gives CASSTRPRGTDTQYF.

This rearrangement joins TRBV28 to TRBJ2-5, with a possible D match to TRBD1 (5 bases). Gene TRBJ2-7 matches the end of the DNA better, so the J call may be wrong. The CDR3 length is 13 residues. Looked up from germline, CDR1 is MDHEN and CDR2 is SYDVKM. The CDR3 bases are TGTGCCAGCAGTTTAGCAGGGCCCTACGAGCAGTACTTC. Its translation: CASSLAGPYEQYF.

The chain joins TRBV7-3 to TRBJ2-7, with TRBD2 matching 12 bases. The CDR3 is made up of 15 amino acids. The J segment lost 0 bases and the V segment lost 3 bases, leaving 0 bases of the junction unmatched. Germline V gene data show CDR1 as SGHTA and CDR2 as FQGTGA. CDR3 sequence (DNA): TGTGCCAGCAGCTTGACTAGCGGGAGCTCCTACGAGCAGTACTTC. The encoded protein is CASSLTSGSSYEQYF. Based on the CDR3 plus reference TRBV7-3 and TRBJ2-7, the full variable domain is GAGVSQTPSNKVTEKGKYVELRCDPISGHTALYWYRQSLGQGPEFLIYFQGTGAADDSGLPNDRFFAVRPEGSVSTLKIQRTERGDSAVYLCASSLTSGSSYEQYFGPGTRLTVT.

The chain's CDR3 is CASSPRLSGYEQYF. Here the CDR3 DNA reads TGTGCCAGCTCACCACGCCTATCCGGCTACGAGCAGTACTTC. The V gene is TRBV18, the J gene TRBJ2-7; D is undetermined. CDR3 length equals 14 residues. V was clipped by 1 base and J by 3 bases, with 10 bases between them. Germline V CDR1 and CDR2: KGHSH, LQKENI.

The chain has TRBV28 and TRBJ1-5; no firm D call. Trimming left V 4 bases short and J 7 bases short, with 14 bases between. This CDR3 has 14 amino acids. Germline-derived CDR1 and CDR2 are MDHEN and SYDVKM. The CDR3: CASSSAVLGQPQHF. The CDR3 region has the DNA TGTGCCAGCAGTTCCGCCGTCCTGGGCCAGCCCCAGCATTTT.

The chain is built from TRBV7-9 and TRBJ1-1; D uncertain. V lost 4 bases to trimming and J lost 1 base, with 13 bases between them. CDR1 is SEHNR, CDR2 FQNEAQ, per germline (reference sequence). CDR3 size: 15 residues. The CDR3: CASSSLDKPNTEAFF. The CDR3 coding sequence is TGTGCCAGCAGCTCCCTAGACAAACCGAACACTGAAGCTTTCTTT. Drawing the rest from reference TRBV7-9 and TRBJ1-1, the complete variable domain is DTGVSQNPRHKITKRGQNVTFRCDPISEHNRLYWYRQTLGQGPEFLTYFQNEAQLEKSRLLSDRFSAERPKGSFSTLEIQRTEQGDSAMYLCASSSLDKPNTEAFFGQGTRLTVV.

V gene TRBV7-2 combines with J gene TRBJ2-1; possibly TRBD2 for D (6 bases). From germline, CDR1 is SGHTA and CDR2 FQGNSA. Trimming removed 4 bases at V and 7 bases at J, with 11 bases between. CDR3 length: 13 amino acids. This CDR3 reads CASSYRAGNEQFF. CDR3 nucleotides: TGTGCCAGCAGCTACCGGGCGGGAAATGAGCAGTTCTTC.

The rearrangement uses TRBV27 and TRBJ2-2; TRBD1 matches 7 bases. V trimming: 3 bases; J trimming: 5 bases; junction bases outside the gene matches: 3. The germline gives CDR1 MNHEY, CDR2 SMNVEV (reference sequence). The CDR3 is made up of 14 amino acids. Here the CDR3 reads CASSFQGVTGELFF. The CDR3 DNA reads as TGTGCCAGCAGTTTTCAGGGGGTGACCGGGGAGCTGTTTTTT.

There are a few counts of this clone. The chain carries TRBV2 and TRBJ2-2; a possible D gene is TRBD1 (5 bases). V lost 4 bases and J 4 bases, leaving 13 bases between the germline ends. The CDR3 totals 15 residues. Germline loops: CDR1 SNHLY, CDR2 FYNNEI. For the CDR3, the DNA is TGTGCCAGCAGTGGACAGAGGACGAGCACCGGGGAGCTGTTTTTT. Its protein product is CASSGQRTSTGELFF.

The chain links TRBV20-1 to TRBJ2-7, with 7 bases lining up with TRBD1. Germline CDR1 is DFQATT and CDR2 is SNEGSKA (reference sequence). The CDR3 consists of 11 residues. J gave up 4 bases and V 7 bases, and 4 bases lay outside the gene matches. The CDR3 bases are TGCAGTGTCTCGGACAGGTACGAGCAGTACTTC. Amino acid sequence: CSVSDRYEQYF.

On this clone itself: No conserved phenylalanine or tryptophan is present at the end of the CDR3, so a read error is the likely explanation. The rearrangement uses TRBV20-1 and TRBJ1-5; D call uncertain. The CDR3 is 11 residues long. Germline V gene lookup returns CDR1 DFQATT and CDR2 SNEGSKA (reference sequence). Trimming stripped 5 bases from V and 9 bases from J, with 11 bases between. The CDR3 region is CSASKEGPQHL. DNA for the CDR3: TGCAGTGCTTCCAAGGAGGGGCCCCAGCATCTT.

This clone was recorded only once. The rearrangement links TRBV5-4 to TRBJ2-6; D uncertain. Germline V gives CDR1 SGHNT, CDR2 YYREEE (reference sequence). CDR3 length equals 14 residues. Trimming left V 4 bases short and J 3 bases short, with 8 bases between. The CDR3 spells CASSPKDGANVLTF. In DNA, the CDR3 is TGTGCCAGCAGCCCCAAGGATGGGGCCAACGTCCTGACTTTC.

CDR3 protein: CASRRLAVDTQYF. CDR3 coding DNA: TGTGCCAGCAGAAGGCTAGCTGTTGATACGCAGTATTTT. The chain joins TRBV27 to TRBJ2-3; the D gene is possibly TRBD2 (5 bases). The CDR3 sequence is 13 residues long. V gave up 6 bases and J gave up 6 bases, with 13 bases separating them. Germline CDR1 is MNHEY and CDR2 is SMNVEV (reference sequence).

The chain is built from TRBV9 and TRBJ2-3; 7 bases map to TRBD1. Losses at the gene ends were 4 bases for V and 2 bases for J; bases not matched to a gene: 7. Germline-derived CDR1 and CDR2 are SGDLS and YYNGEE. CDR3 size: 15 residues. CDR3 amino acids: CASSPRGHDTDTQYF. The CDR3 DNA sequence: TGTGCCAGCAGCCCGAGGGGGCACGACACAGATACGCAGTATTTT.

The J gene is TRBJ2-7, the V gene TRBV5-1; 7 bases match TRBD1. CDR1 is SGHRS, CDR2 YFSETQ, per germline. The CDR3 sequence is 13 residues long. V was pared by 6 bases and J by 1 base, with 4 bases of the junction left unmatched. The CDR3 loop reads CASKRDSSYEQYF. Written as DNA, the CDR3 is TGCGCCAGCAAAAGGGACAGTTCCTACGAGCAGTACTTC.

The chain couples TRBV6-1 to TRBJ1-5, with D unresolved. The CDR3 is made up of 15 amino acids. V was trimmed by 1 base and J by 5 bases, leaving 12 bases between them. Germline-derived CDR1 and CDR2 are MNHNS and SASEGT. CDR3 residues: CASSEDTFFHQPQHF. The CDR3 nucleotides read TGTGCCAGCAGTGAAGACACTTTTTTCCATCAGCCCCAGCATTTT.

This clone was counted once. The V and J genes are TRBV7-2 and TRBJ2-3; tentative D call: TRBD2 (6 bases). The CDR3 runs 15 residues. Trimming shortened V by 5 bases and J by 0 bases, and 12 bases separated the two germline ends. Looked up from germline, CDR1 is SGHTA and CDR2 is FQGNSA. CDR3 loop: CASSAWGTSTDTQYF. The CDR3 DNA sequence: TGTGCCAGCAGCGCATGGGGGACTAGCACAGATACGCAGTATTTT.

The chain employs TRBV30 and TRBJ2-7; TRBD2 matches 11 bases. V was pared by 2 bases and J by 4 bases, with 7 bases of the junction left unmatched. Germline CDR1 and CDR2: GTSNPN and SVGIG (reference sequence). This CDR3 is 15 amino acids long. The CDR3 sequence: CAWSLLGLAVYEQYF. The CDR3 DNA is TGTGCCTGGAGTCTCCTGGGACTAGCGGTTTACGAGCAGTACTTC.